This TCR beta chain derives from a study of spatial heterogeneity in lung cancer (dated 2019 in TCRdb). About the investigation overall: Beta-chain transcripts were consistently detected in greater numbers than alpha-chain transcripts, which likely reflected higher beta-chain transcript abundance. In the raw uncorrected reads, each unique combination of TCR and UMI appeared more than ten times on average. In non-small cell lung cancer, the study quantitatively compared TCR alpha and beta repertoires across several tumor regions, matched nontumor lung, and blood. Nonsynonymous mutation counts, determined by whole-exome sequencing of tumor tissue, were related to TCR repertoire features. At surgery, 200 to 250 tumor regions, around 67 matched nontumor lung samples and more than 50 PBMC samples were TCR-sequenced for both alpha and beta chains. The investigation overall reported the following: Ubiquitous expanded tumor TCRs were detected in blood more often at tumor resection than at routine follow-up. Confirming at a functional level the hypothesis that regional TCRs recognize regional mutations was considered to require additional single-cell paired TCR alpha and beta sequencing.

Spanning cysteine to phenylalanine, the CDR3 consists of 14 amino acids. The only DNA kept is the CDR3, 42 bases in frame from the first base. Here V drops 5 bases and J drops 5 bases, and the junction holds 4 bases not matched to any gene. The germline V gene sets CDR1 to SGHRS and CDR2 to YFSETQ. This clonotype was seen repeatedly, ten times or more. What antigen it recognizes has not been identified. Nothing much larger sits one base from this clone, and base qualities are not available. This sample's time point label indicates: sample taken at primary tumor resection. Whole RNA extracted from tumor and nontumor lung tissue, or from cryopreserved PBMC samples, was used for TCR sequencing without cell sorting. The donors were approximately 70 patients from the lung TRACERx cohort who had early-stage, untreated non-small cell lung cancer. A patient was chosen for TCR sequencing only when enough RNA was available from at least two tumor regions.

The library was generated by 5' RACE. For sequencing, a NextSeq 500 was employed. To allow correction of PCR and sequencing errors, the TCR library protocol tagged every TCR cDNA molecule with a unique molecular identifier. As for how the authors treated the data: TCR identification, UMI-based error correction and CDR3 extraction were performed with Decombinator tools. Expanded TCRs were defined as those above a frequency of 2 per 1,000, corresponding to the top 1% of the tumor frequency distribution. Each repertoire was subsampled 100 times to 5,000 TCRs, after which Renyi diversity was computed with the R vegan package. To build CDR3 similarity networks, amino acid triplet string-kernel similarity was used, and CDR3s were connected when their pairwise similarity was above 0.82. TCRdb passed the public sequencing reads through fastp at Q25 and MiXCR, retaining productive beta sequences. Merged by CDR3 protein, the rows form single entries marked with the most common genes and DNA. The V and J calls here are based on TCRdb, not the publication. The sample records around 12,000 distinct CDR3 sequences, 14% of which are singletons. The ten largest clones represent 37% of the sample.

The V and J genes are TRBV5-1 and TRBJ1-4, with TRBD1 matching 9 junction bases. The receptor was derived from a male donor with early-stage non-small cell lung cancer. The source material was PBMCs, sampled at surgery. The CDR3 protein sequence reads: CASRRTGANEKLFF. The nucleotide sequence is TGCGCCAGCAGGCGGACAGGGGCGAATGAAAAACTGTTTTTT.